These T cell receptor beta chains were read from a single sample in a study of cytomegalovirus exposure and HLA in healthy donors. Assay used: immunoSEQ multiplex PCR; TCRdb lists only in-frame clones, some missing. The sample yields roughly 180,000 clones, over 60% seen once. Sample: PBMCs. These receptors came from a female donor in good health and CMV-seronegative. Each CDR3 is given with its conserved first and last residue. Fields, in order: clone size, CDR3 length, V gene, D gene, J gene, CDR3 DNA, CDR3 protein. A D gene is named only where the DNA matches it firmly. Size values are once, few and many counts, or a class for expanded clones, and some rows have none.

>-|15|TRBV5-4|TRBD1|TRBJ1-2
TGTGCCAGCAGCTTCCCGGACAGGGGACTCTATGGCTACACCTTC
CASSFPDRGLYGYTF
>-|14|TRBV19|TRBD1|TRBJ1-2
TGTGCCAGTAGTTTTCGGGCAGGGGGTAGAGGCTACACCTTC
CASSFRAGGRGYTF
>few|14|TRBV5-1|TRBD1|TRBJ2-7
TGCGCCAGCAAACGTGGGACAGCTGACTACGAGCAGTACTTC
CASKRGTADYEQYF
>-|15|TRBV27|-|TRBJ2-6
TGTGCCAGCACCCCACTTGGCTCTGGGGCCAACGTCCTGACTTTC
CASTPLGSGANVLTF
>-|14|TRBV10-3|TRBD2|TRBJ2-3
TGTGCCATCAGTGTACTAGCGGGAGTCGATACGCAGTATTTT
CAISVLAGVDTQYF
>-|13|TRBV29-1|-|TRBJ1-1
TGCAGCGTTGGGCTAGGACAGACTTTTGAAGCTTTCTTT
CSVGLGQTFEAFF
>-|15|TRBV5-1|TRBD1|TRBJ1-1
TGCGCCAGCAGCTTGGAGGACCCGACAGGGCCTGAAGCTTTCTTT
CASSLEDPTGPEAFF
>-|15|TRBV7-6|TRBD1|TRBJ2-7
TGTGCCAGCAGCTCGGGACAGGGGAGGCCCAACGAGCAGTACTTC
CASSSGQGRPNEQYF
>once|16|TRBV19|TRBD1|TRBJ1-5
TGTGCCAGTAGTACATCCAGGGGGCTTGGCAATCAGCCCCAGCATTTT
CASSTSRGLGNQPQHF
>few|15|TRBV6-5|-|TRBJ2-7
TGTGCCAGCAGTTACTCGGAAACAGGGACCTACGAGCAGTACTTC
CASSYSETGTYEQYF
>few|14|TRBV9|-|TRBJ2-3
TGTGCCAGCAGCTTCGAGACTACAACAGATACGCAGTATTTT
CASSFETTTDTQYF
>-|18|TRBV5-1|-|TRBJ2-2
TGCGCCAGCAGCTTGCACCGTATGGTCGCGTCGAACACCGGGGAGCTGTTTTTT
CASSLHRMVASNTGELFF
>few|15|TRBV11-2|-|TRBJ1-1
TGTGCCAGCCGCGCGCCTTGGGGAGGGGGCACTGAAGCTTTCTTT
CASRAPWGGGTEAFF
>-|17|TRBV5-6|TRBD1|TRBJ1-4
TGTGCCAGCAGCTCTTCCCGACAGGGGCCCTTTAATGAAAAACTGTTTTTT
CASSSSRQGPFNEKLFF
>-|15|TRBV4-3|TRBD2|TRBJ2-5
TGCGCCAGCAGCCAAGATCTAGCGGGGGGTCAGACCCAGTACTTC
CASSQDLAGGQTQYF
>few|13|TRBV2|-|TRBJ1-2
TGTGCCAGCAGCCCGGGACTTACTTCTGGCTACACCTTC
CASSPGLTSGYTF
>few|13|TRBV27|-|TRBJ1-2
TGTGCCAGCAGTTTCAGGGACGGGGGAGGCTACACCTTC
CASSFRDGGGYTF
>once|15|TRBV10-1|TRBD2|TRBJ2-7
TGCGCCAGCAGGGCGACTAGCGGGGGGCCCTACGAGCAGTACTTC
CASRATSGGPYEQYF
>-|15|TRBV19|TRBD1|TRBJ2-3
TGTGCCAGTAGTATTGGGACAGGGGGCGCAAGTACGCAGTATTTT
CASSIGTGGASTQYF
>-|16|TRBV5-1|-|TRBJ1-1
TGCGCCAGCAGCTTGGCCGGCGAGGGATTTCACACTGAAGCTTTCTTT
CASSLAGEGFHTEAFF
>few|12|TRBV7-2|-|TRBJ1-1
TGTGCCAGCAGCCGCGACAGGCGTAAAGCTTTCTTT
CASSRDRRKAFF
>-|14|TRBV9|-|TRBJ2-7
TGTGCCAGCAGCGTACAGGGGGGAGTCTACGAGCAGTACTTC
CASSVQGGVYEQYF
>-|16|TRBV28|TRBD2|TRBJ2-7
TGTGCCAGCAGTTTTCGTTCCAGCGGGACGGACTACGAGCAGTACTTC
CASSFRSSGTDYEQYF
>few|17|TRBV4-2|-|TRBJ1-5
TGTGCCAGCAGCCAAGAATTGTATGATAGAGGCAATCAGCCCCAGCATTTT
CASSQELYDRGNQPQHF
>-|16|TRBV21-1|-|TRBJ2-3
TGTGCCAGCAGCAAAGCCAGACAGGGGGGCACAGATACGCAGTATTTT
CASSKARQGGTDTQYF
>-|14|TRBV5-4|-|TRBJ2-7
TGTGCCAGCAGCTTGAACAGGGAATCCTACGAGCAGTACTTC
CASSLNRESYEQYF